This T cell receptor (beta chain) was recovered during a study of metastatic and nonmetastatic thyroid tumors. As for the study in general: Comparison of repertoires was carried out across blood and tumor or nodule tissue from malignant and benign thyroid patients.

No patient received treatment before thyroid surgery. The study's findings and limits: For both blood and tumor, malignant thyroid tumors reportedly showed significantly higher TCR beta diversity than benign nodules did.

TCRdb ran MiXCR on the PCR reads. The sample consists of some 22,000 clones, 20% to 25% of them appearing once. V was pared by 6 bases and J by 4 bases, with 7 bases of the junction left unmatched. CDR3 size: 14 residues. Turning to this clone: Its cognate antigen is unknown.

The TCR was taken from a female donor with papillary thyroid cancer or a benign thyroid nodule (not recorded which). Some clones in this sample may be carry-over from other donors' samples. The specimen was tumor tissue. The chain recombines TRBV12-3 or TRBV12-4 with TRBJ1-2, with 8 bases aligning to TRBD1. The CDR3 coding sequence is TGTGCCAGCAGCCCAGACAGGGGTTCCTATGGCTACACCTTC. Its translation is CASSPDRGSYGYTF.